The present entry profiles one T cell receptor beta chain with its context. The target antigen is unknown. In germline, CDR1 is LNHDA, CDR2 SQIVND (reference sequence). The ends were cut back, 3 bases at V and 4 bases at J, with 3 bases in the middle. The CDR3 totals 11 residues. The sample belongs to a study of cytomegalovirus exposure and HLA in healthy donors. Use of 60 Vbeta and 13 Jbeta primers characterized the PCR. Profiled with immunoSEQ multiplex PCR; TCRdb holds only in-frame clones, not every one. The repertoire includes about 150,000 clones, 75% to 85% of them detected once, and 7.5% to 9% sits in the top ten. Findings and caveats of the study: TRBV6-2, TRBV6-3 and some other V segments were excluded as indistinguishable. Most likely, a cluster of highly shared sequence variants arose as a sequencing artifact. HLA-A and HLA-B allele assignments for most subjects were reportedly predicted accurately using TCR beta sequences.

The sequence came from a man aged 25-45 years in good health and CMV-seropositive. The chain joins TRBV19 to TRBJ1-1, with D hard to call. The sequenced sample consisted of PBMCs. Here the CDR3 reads CASSIVTEAFF. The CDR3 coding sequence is TGTGCCAGTAGTATCGTCACTGAAGCTTTCTTT.